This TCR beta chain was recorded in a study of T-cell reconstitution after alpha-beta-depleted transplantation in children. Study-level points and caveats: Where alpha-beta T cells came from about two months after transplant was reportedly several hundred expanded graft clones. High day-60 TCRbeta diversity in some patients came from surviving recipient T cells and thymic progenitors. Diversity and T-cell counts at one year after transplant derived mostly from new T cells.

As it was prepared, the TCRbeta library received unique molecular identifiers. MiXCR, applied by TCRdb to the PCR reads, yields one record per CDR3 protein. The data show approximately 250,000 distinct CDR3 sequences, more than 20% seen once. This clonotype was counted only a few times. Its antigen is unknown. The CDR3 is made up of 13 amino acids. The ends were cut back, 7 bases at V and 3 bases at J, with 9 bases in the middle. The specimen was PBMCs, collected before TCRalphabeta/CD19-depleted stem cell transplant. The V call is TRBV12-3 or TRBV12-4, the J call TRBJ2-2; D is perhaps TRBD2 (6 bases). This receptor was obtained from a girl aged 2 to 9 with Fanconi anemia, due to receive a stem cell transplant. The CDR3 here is CASNREYTGELFF. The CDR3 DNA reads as TGTGCCAGCAACCGGGAGTACACCGGGGAGCTGTTTTTT.